The clone carrying this T cell receptor beta chain has a handful of counts. As yet, its antigen is unknown. This sample was included in a study of blood T cells in healthy people across ages. Study findings and constraints: The study found TCR beta diversity correlated strongly with naive T cell percentage.

Sample-barcoded 5' priming and a J-beta primer mix drove a second PCR of about 7 to 12 cycles. TCRdb processed the 5' RACE reads anew with MiXCR; each CDR3 protein has one entry. The sample lists 1.5 million or so distinct CDR3 sequences, approximately 43% seen once, with about 4% in the top ten. The CDR3 contains 12 residues. Germline values: CDR1 MDHEN, CDR2 SYDVKM. Trimming took 3 bases from V and 8 from J, leaving 10 bases between them. The source is a woman aged 18-29 years in good health. Sample: blood. The chain recombines TRBV28 with TRBJ1-1; D is unclear. CDR3 nucleotide sequence: TGTGCCAGCAGTTTTTTGGGTACCGAAGCTTTCTTT. This translates into CASSFLGTEAFF.